The clone carrying this T cell receptor (beta chain) came up many times. As yet, its antigen is unknown. The investigators amplified TCR beta CDR3 regions from RNA transcripts. The TCR CDR3 was amplified in a first-round RT-PCR using the HTBI primer set. One entry per CDR3 protein results from TCRdb running MiXCR on the multiplex PCR reads. In the table there are hundreds of thousands of distinct CDR3 sequences, 15% to 18% of which are singletons. The sample belongs to a study of T cells in Graves' hyperthyroidism and ophthalmopathy. Every diagnosis used clinical symptoms, serum thyroxine and TRAb, thyroid ultrasound and orbital computed tomography. Using less than 12 ml of fresh peripheral blood, PBMCs were prepared. General observations from the study: In blood, most of the thyroid clonotypes expanded above 0.001 were also present.

The sequence was obtained from a woman younger than 30 with Graves' hyperthyroidism. The sequenced sample was blood.

Written as DNA, the CDR3 is TGTGCCAGCAGCTTGTTAGGCGGGAGGGGCTCTAGCACAGATACGCAGTATTTT. This encodes CASSLLGGRGSSTDTQYF. The chain employs TRBV5-5 and TRBJ2-3, with TRBD2 matching over 9 bases. Per germline, CDR1 SGHKS and CDR2 YYEKEE (reference sequence). The V and J ends lost 1 base and 0 bases, in that order; junction bases with no gene match: 9. The CDR3 is 18 amino acids. Together with reference TRBV5-5 and TRBJ2-3, the CDR3 gives the full variable domain: DAGVTQSPTHLIKTRGQQVTLRCSPISGHKSVSWYQQVLGQGPQFIFQYYEKEERGRGNFPDRFSARQFPNYSSELNVNALLLGDSALYLCASSLLGGRGSSTDTQYFGPGTRLTVL.